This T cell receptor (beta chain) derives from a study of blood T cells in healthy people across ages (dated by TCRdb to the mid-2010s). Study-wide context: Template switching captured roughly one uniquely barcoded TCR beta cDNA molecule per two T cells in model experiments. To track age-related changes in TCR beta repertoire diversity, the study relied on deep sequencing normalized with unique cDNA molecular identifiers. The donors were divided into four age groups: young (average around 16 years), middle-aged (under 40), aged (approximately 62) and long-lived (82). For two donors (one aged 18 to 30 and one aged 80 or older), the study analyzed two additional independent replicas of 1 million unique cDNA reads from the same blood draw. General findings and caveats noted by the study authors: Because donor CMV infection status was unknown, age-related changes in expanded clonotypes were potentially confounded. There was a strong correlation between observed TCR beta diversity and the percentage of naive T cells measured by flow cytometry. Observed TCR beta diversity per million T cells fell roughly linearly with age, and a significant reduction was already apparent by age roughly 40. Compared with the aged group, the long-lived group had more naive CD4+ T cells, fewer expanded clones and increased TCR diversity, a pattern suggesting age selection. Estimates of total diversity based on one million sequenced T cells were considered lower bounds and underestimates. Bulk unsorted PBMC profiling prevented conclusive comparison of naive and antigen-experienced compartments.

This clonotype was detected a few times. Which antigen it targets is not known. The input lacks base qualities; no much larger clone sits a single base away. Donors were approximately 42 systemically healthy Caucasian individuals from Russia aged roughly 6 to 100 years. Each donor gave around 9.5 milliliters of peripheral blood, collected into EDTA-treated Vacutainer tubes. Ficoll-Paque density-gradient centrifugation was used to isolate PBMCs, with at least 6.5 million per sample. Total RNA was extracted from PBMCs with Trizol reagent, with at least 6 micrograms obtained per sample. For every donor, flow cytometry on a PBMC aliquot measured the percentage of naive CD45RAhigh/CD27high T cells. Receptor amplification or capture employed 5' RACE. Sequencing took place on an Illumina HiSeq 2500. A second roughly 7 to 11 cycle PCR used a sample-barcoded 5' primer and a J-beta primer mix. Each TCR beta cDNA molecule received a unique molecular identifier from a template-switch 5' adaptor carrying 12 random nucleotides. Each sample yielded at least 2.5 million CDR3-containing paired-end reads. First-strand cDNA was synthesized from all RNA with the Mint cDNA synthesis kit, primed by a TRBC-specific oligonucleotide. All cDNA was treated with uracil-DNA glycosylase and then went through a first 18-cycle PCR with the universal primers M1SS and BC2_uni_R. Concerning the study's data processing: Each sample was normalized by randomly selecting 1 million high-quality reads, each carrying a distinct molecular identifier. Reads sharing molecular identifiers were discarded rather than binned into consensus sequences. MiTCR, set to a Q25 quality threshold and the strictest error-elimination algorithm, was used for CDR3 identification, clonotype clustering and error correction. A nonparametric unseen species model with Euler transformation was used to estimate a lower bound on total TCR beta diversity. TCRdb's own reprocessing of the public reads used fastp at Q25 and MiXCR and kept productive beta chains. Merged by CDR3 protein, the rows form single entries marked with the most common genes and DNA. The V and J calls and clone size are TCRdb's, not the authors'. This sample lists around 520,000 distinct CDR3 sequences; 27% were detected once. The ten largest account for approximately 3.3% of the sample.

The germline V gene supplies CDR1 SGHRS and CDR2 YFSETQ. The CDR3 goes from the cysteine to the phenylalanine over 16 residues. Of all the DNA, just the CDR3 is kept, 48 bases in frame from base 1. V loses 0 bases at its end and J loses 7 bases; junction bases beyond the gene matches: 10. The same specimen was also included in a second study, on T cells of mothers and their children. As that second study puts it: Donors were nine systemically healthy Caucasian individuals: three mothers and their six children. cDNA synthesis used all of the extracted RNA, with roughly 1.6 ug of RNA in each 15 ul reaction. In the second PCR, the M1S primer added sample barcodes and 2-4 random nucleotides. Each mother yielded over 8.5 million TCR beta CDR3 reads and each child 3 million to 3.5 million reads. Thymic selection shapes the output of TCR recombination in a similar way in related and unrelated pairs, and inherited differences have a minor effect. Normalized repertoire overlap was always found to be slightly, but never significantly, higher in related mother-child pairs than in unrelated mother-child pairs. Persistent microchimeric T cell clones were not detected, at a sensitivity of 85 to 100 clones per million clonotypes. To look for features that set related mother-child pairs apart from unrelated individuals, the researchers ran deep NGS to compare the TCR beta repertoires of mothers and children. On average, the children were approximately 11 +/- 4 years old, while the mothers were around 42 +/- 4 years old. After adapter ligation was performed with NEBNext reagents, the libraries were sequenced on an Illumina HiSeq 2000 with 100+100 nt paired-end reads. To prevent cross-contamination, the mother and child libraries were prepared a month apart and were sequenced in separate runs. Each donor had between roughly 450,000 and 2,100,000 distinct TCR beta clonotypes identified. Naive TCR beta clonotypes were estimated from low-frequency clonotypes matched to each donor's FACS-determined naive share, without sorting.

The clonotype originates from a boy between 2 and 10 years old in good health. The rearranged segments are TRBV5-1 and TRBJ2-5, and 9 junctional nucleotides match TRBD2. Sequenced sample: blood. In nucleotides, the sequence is TGCGCCAGCAGCTTGGCGGTTGCGGGAGGGTCCGGGACCCAGTACTTC. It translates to CASSLAVAGGSGTQYF. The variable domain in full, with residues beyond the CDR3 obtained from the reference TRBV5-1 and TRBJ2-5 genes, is KAGVTQTPRYLIKTRGQQVTLSCSPISGHRSVSWYQQTPGQGLQFLFEYFSETQRNKGNFPGRFSGRQFSNSRSEMNVSTLELGDSALYLCASSLAVAGGSGTQYFGPGTRLLVL.